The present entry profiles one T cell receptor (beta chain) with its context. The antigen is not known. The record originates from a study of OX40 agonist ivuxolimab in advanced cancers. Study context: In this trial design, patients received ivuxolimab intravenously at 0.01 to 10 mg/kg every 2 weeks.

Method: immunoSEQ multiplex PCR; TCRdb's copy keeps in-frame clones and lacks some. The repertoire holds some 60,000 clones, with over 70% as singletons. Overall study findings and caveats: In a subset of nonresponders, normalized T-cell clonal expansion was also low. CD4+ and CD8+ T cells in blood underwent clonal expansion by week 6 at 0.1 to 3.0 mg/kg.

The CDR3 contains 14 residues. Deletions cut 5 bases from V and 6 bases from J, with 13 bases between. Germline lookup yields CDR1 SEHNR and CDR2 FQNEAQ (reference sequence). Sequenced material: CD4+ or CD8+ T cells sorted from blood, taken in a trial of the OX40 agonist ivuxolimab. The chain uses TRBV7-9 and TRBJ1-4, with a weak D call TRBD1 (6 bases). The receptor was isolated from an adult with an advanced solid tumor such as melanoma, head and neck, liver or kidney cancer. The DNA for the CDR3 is TGTGCCAGCAGCATGTGGGGGGCCGATGAAAAACTGTTTTTT. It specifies CASSMWGADEKLFF.